This is a list of T cell receptor beta chains from one sample in a study of response to subunit inactivated influenza vaccine. One entry per CDR3 protein results from TCRdb running MiXCR on the RT-PCR reads. In the table there are around 200,000 distinct CDR3 sequences, about 10% of which are singletons. This material consisted of non-naive T cells sorted from PBMCs, taken on the day of vaccination. These receptors were obtained from a man between 50 and 59 years old who received an inactivated influenza vaccine. CDR3s include the opening cysteine and the closing phenylalanine or tryptophan. The D gene is left open where the match is weak. Clone size is shown for a subset of rows, as once, few, many or a class of expanded clone.

TRBJ1-1 | TRBD1 | TRBV12-3/TRBV12-4 | . | CASSPGQGSLNTEAFF | TGTGCCAGCAGTCCGGGACAGGGGAGTTTGAACACTGAAGCTTTCTTT
TRBJ2-1 | TRBD2 | TRBV20-1 | . | CSARGLAGAAYTEQFF | TGCAGTGCTAGAGGTTTAGCGGGGGCCGCCTACACTGAGCAGTTCTTC
TRBJ1-3 | TRBD1 | TRBV3-1 | . | CASSQEGRGGNTIYF | TGTGCCAGCAGCCAAGAGGGCAGGGGGGGAAACACCATATATTTT
TRBJ1-2 | . | TRBV4-3 | many | CASSQQAKSYGYTF | TGCGCCAGCAGCCAGCAGGCGAAAAGCTATGGCTACACCTTC
TRBJ2-2 | . | TRBV29-1 | many | CSVGTDPTGELFF | TGCAGCGTTGGTACAGACCCCACCGGGGAGCTGTTTTTT
TRBJ1-1 | . | TRBV25-1 | few | CASSAKNTEAFF | TGTGCCAGCAGTGCGAAGAACACTGAAGCTTTCTTT
TRBJ2-2 | TRBD2 | TRBV4-2 | few | CASSQDPGGPGELFF | TGTGCCAGCAGCCAAGATCCGGGGGGGCCCGGGGAGCTGTTTTTT
TRBJ1-5 | TRBD1 | TRBV3-1 | many | CASSQKGTGTQHF | TGTGCCAGCAGCCAAAAAGGGACAGGGACCCAGCATTTT
TRBJ2-3 | TRBD2 | TRBV27 | many | CASTTLRREGPDTQYF | TGTGCCAGCACAACATTAAGGCGGGAGGGCCCAGATACGCAGTATTTT
TRBJ2-5 | TRBD2 | TRBV20-1 | many | CSARPTSGKETQYF | TGCAGTGCCAGGCCCACTAGCGGGAAAGAGACCCAGTACTTC
TRBJ1-1 | . | TRBV6-2/TRBV6-3 | . | CASRWGPLGGVGNTEAFF | TGTGCCAGCAGATGGGGCCCCCTTGGAGGGGTGGGGAACACTGAAGCTTTCTTT
TRBJ2-2 | . | TRBV12-3/TRBV12-4 | many | CASRRTLGNTGELFF | TGTGCCAGCAGGAGGACGCTGGGGAACACCGGGGAGCTGTTTTTT
TRBJ2-3 | . | TRBV5-6 | many | CASSALGRGSTDTQYF | TGTGCCAGCAGCGCCCTAGGACGGGGGAGCACAGATACGCAGTATTTT
TRBJ2-7 | . | TRBV6-1 | . | CASRRTGRDEQYF | TGTGCCAGCAGAAGGACAGGGAGGGACGAGCAGTACTTC
TRBJ2-7 | TRBD2 | TRBV6-2/TRBV6-3 | . | CASSYSTGRGAYEQYF | TGTGCCAGCAGTTACTCTACTGGGCGGGGGGCCTACGAGCAGTACTTC
TRBJ2-3 | TRBD1 | TRBV9 | . | CASSGGTGGNRYF | TGTGCCAGCAGCGGCGGGACAGGCGGTAATCGGTATTTT
TRBJ1-1 | . | TRBV5-1 | many | CASSLSLGAGAEAFF | TGCGCCAGCAGCTTAAGTCTTGGGGCAGGGGCTGAAGCTTTCTTT
TRBJ2-7 | . | TRBV12-3/TRBV12-4 | few | CASSEGRSSYEQYF | TGTGCCAGCAGCGAGGGGAGGAGCTCCTACGAGCAGTACTTC
TRBJ2-7 | . | TRBV7-2 | few | CASSHPERTGTYEQYF | TGTGCCAGCAGCCATCCAGAGAGAACGGGGACCTACGAGCAGTACTTC
TRBJ1-5 | TRBD1 | TRBV19 | . | CASSLGDSQPQHF | TGTGCCAGTAGCCTGGGGGACAGTCAGCCCCAGCATTTT
TRBJ1-5 | . | TRBV20-1 | . | CSARGGGNQPQHF | TGCAGTGCTAGAGGGGGGGGGAATCAGCCCCAGCATTTT
TRBJ2-7 | TRBD2 | TRBV7-2 | . | CASSLPQRGLYEQYF | TGTGCCAGTAGCCTCCCCCAGCGGGGACTCTACGAGCAGTACTTC
TRBJ2-3 | TRBD2 | TRBV27 | medium-sized | CASSLLPYSGSTDTQYF | TGTGCCAGCAGTTTACTCCCCTATAGCGGGAGCACAGATACGCAGTATTTT
TRBJ1-3 | . | TRBV13 | few | CASSLVGGSGNTIYF | TGTGCCAGCAGCTTAGTCGGTGGATCTGGAAACACCATATATTTT
TRBJ2-2 | . | TRBV10-3 | many | CAISVGGRVGLFF | TGTGCCATCAGTGTTGGAGGTCGGGTGGGGCTGTTTTTT
TRBJ2-7 | TRBD2 | TRBV7-2 | . | CASSPFPRGRSPGEQYF | TGTGCCAGCAGCCCCTTTCCCCGCGGGAGGTCCCCCGGCGAGCAGTACTTC
TRBJ2-3 | TRBD2 | TRBV20-1 | . | CSARGTSGRSDTQYF | TGCAGTGCTAGAGGGACTAGCGGGAGGTCAGATACGCAGTATTTT
TRBJ2-2 | TRBD2 | TRBV6-1 | few | CASSRTSGGPNTGELFF | TGTGCCAGCAGTCGGACTAGCGGGGGCCCAAACACCGGGGAGCTGTTTTTT
TRBJ1-4 | TRBD1 | TRBV4-1 | . | CASSQEARTGEKLFF | TGCGCCAGCAGCCAAGAGGCTAGGACAGGGGAAAAACTGTTTTTT
TRBJ1-1 | TRBD1 | TRBV6-1 | . | CASRPGQGLSAFF | TGTGCCAGCAGACCGGGACAGGGGTTATCAGCTTTCTTT
TRBJ2-5 | TRBD1 | TRBV19 | few | CASSTGQGAETQYF | TGTGCCAGTAGTACGGGACAGGGAGCGGAGACCCAGTACTTC
TRBJ1-5 | . | TRBV9 | few | CASSVVGGSNQPQHF | TGTGCCAGCAGCGTAGTCGGAGGGAGCAATCAGCCCCAGCATTTT